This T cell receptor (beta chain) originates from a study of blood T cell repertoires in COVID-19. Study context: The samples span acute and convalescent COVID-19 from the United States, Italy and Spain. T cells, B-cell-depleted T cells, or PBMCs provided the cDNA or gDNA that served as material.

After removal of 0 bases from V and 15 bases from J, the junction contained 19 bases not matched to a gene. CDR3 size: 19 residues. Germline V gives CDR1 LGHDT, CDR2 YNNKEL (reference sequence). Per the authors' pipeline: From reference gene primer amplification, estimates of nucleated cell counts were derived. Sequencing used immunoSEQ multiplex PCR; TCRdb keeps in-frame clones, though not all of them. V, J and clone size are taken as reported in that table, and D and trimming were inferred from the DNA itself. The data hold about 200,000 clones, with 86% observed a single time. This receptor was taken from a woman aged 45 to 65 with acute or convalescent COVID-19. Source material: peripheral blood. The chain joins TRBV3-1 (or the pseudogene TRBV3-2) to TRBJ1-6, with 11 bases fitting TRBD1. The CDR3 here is CASSQETLRTGGLTLDLHF. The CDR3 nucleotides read TGTGCCAGCAGCCAAGAGACCCTTCGGACAGGGGGCCTTACCTTGGACCTCCACTTT.